Here is one T cell receptor (beta chain) with its context. The CDR3 consists of 14 residues. Germline V lookup: CDR1 ENHRY, CDR2 SYGVKD. V dropped 2 bases and J dropped 6; count of bases not matched to a gene: 4. The data derive from a study of cytomegalovirus exposure and HLA in healthy donors. Likely unrecorded immune exposures existed in these nominally healthy donors. Primers for the PCR totalled 60 Vbeta and 13 Jbeta. Sequencing used immunoSEQ multiplex PCR; TCRdb keeps in-frame clones, though not all of them. The sample includes 270,000 or so clones, just over 85% of them seen just once. This TCR derives from a man aged 35 to 55 in good health and CMV-seropositive. This rearrangement joins TRBV10-3 to TRBJ2-3, with 8 bases that match TRBD2. Sequenced sample: PBMCs. The CDR3 region is CAISERLARDTQYF. In DNA, the CDR3 is TGTGCCATCAGTGAGAGACTAGCGAGGGATACGCAGTATTTT.